This passage covers 24 T cell receptor beta chains from one sample sequenced in a study of cytotoxic CD8 clonotypes in ibrutinib-treated CLL. Measured with immunoSEQ multiplex PCR; TCRdb has only the in-frame clones, and not every one. Among 110,000 to 150,000 clones, 60% to 85% were seen once, and the ten largest hold 4.5% to 6%. This specimen consisted of PBMCs, obtained after 24 months of ibrutinib treatment. The source of these receptors is a human donor with chronic lymphocytic leukemia.

The chain has TRBV11-2 and TRBJ2-7, with TRBD1 matching over 7 bases. Germline assignment: CDR1 SGHAT and CDR2 FQNNGV. The CDR3 length is 14 residues. The junction had 7 bases not matched to a gene; V was cut back by 5 bases and J by 3 bases. CDR3 region: CASSRIRDSYEQYF. CDR3 DNA: TGTGCCAGCAGCCGGATCCGGGACAGCTACGAGCAGTACTTC.

This clone showed up just a few times. This chain uses TRBV7-3 with TRBJ2-4; a possible D gene is TRBD1 (5 bases). The CDR3 runs to 13 residues. Trimming stripped 2 bases from V and 6 bases from J, with 8 bases between. Per germline, CDR1 SGHTA and CDR2 FQGTGA. CDR3 region: CASSLQGGNIQYF. CDR3 nucleotide sequence: TGTGCCAGCAGCTTACAGGGTGGAAACATTCAGTACTTC.

In the case of this clone: This CDR3 is also generated by other DNA sequences in the sample. V gene TRBV28 combines with J gene TRBJ2-7; D may be TRBD2 (6 bases). Germline V CDR1 and CDR2: MDHEN, SYDVKM. Trimming removed 6 bases from V and 0 bases from J, with 9 bases in between. This CDR3 is built from 13 residues. CDR3 residues: CASSGTPSYEQYF. The CDR3, as DNA: TGTGCCAGCAGCGGGACTCCCTCCTACGAGCAGTACTTC.

J is TRBJ2-1 and V is TRBV5-1; the match to TRBD2 covers 11 bases. Germline values: CDR1 SGHRS, CDR2 YFSETQ. There are 16 residues in the CDR3. The J segment lost 5 bases and the V segment lost 0 bases, leaving 4 bases of the junction unmatched. CDR3 DNA: TGCGCCAGCAGCTTGGGGGGGACTAGCGGTCACAATGAGCAGTTCTTC. It translates to CASSLGGTSGHNEQFF. Together with reference TRBV5-1 and TRBJ2-1, the CDR3 gives the full variable domain: KAGVTQTPRYLIKTRGQQVTLSCSPISGHRSVSWYQQTPGQGLQFLFEYFSETQRNKGNFPGRFSGRQFSNSRSEMNVSTLELGDSALYLCASSLGGTSGHNEQFFGPGTRLTVL.

The J gene is TRBJ2-6, the V gene TRBV6-6, with D possibly TRBD1 on 6 matching bases. The CDR3 is 16 residues long. The V gene lost 6 bases and the J gene lost 0 bases, with 12 bases spanning the gap. Per germline, CDR1 MNHNY and CDR2 SVGAGI (reference sequence). The CDR3 nucleotides read TGTGCCAGCAGCGACACAGGGAACTCTGGGGCCAACGTCCTGACTTTC. Amino acid sequence: CASSDTGNSGANVLTF.

The V and J genes are TRBV7-2 and TRBJ2-5, with a tentative D call TRBD2 (7 bases). Deletions cut 5 bases from V and 0 bases from J, with 13 bases between. Germline values: CDR1 SGHTA, CDR2 FQGNSA. The CDR3 covers 15 residues. The CDR3 spells CASSLGGQDQETQYF. The CDR3 DNA follows: TGTGCCAGCAGCCTGGGGGGGCAGGACCAAGAGACCCAGTACTTC. Variable domain in full (rest from reference TRBV7-2 and TRBJ2-5): GAGVSQSPSNKVTEKGKDVELRCDPISGHTALYWYRQSLGQGLEFLIYFQGNSAPDKSGLPSDRFSAERTGGSVSTLTIQRTQQEDSAVYLCASSLGGQDQETQYFGPGTRLLVL.

The genes are TRBV9 and TRBJ2-1; TRBD2 matches at 7 bases. The V and J ends lost 4 bases and 3 bases, in that order; junction bases with no gene match: 4. The length of the CDR3 is 14 residues. CDR1 SGDLS and CDR2 YYNGEE come from the germline V gene. The CDR3 bases are TGTGCCAGCAGCAACGGACTAGACTACAATGAGCAGTTCTTC. It translates to CASSNGLDYNEQFF.

This clone was seen ten or more times. This rearrangement joins TRBV7-2 to TRBJ1-2, with D unresolved. Germline CDR1 and CDR2: SGHTA and FQGNSA. The V gene lost 0 bases and the J gene lost 6 bases, with 8 bases spanning the gap. The CDR3 consists of 13 residues. DNA of the CDR3: TGTGCCAGCAGCTTAGCGCCCCGGGATGGCTACACCTTC. Its protein product is CASSLAPRDGYTF.

This chain uses TRBV7-9 with TRBJ2-7, with TRBD2 as a possible D gene (5 bases). Trimming stripped 5 bases from V and 4 bases from J, with 18 bases between. The CDR3 totals 15 residues. Looked up from germline, CDR1 is SEHNR and CDR2 is FQNEAQ (reference sequence). In DNA, the CDR3 is TGTGCCAGCAGCCGCGGGCAGGCCACAGATTACGAGCAGTACTTC. Its translation is CASSRGQATDYEQYF.

The rearrangement uses TRBV5-5 and TRBJ2-3; D is undetermined. V dropped 7 bases and J dropped 1 base, with 16 bases sitting between them. This CDR3 is built from 15 residues. CDR1 is SGHKS and CDR2 is YYEKEE in the germline V gene (reference sequence). The CDR3 loop is CASSKDPRGTDTQYF. In DNA, the CDR3 is TGTGCCAGCTCAAAAGACCCTAGGGGCACAGATACGCAGTATTTT. The full variable domain, in which reference TRBV5-5 and TRBJ2-3 provide the parts outside the CDR3, is DAGVTQSPTHLIKTRGQQVTLRCSPISGHKSVSWYQQVLGQGPQFIFQYYEKEERGRGNFPDRFSARQFPNYSSELNVNALLLGDSALYLCASSKDPRGTDTQYFGPGTRLTVL.

The chain employs TRBV5-1 and TRBJ2-7; D gene ambiguous. Germline V gives CDR1 SGHRS, CDR2 YFSETQ. The V gene lost 0 bases and the J gene lost 7 bases, with 20 bases spanning the gap. There are 16 residues in the CDR3. Written as DNA, the CDR3 is TGCGCCAGCAGCTTGGCCGTGGTAGCAGGCTTTGGAGAGCAGTACTTC. Translation: CASSLAVVAGFGEQYF.

V is TRBV5-6 and J is TRBJ2-7, with 9 bases lining up with TRBD1. The V gene's germline CDR1 is SGHDT and CDR2 YYEEEE. J gave up 4 bases and V 2 bases, and 4 bases lay outside the gene matches. The CDR3 is 14 residues long. The CDR3 sequence: CASSLGTGLYEQYF. In nucleotides, the CDR3 is TGTGCCAGCAGCTTAGGGACAGGGCTGTACGAGCAGTACTTC. Based on the CDR3 plus reference TRBV5-6 and TRBJ2-7, the full variable domain is DAGVTQSPTHLIKTRGQQVTLRCSPKSGHDTVSWYQQALGQGPQFIFQYYEEEERQRGNFPDRFSGHQFPNYSSELNVNALLLGDSALYLCASSLGTGLYEQYFGPGTRLTVT.

This clone was seen repeatedly, ten times or more. The chain uses TRBV6-5 and TRBJ1-2; possible D gene TRBD1, 6 bases. From germline, CDR1 is MNHEY and CDR2 SVGAGI. The CDR3 sequence is 12 residues long. The V gene lost 6 bases and the J gene lost 8 bases, with 13 bases spanning the gap. The DNA for the CDR3 is TGTGCCAGCAGCCCGCCCGACAGGGGCTACACCTTC. This translates into CASSPPDRGYTF.

This chain uses TRBV18 with TRBJ2-1; 10 bases are a match to TRBD2. The ends lost 3 bases at V and 2 bases at J; junction bases unmatched: 13. This CDR3 has 19 amino acids. From germline, CDR1 is KGHSH and CDR2 LQKENI. CDR3 sequence (DNA): TGTGCCAGCTCACCGTTTGGGGCTAGCGGGAGTGGGACCTACAATGAGCAGTTCTTC. Translated: CASSPFGASGSGTYNEQFF.

The chain combines TRBV18 with TRBJ1-1; D may be TRBD1 (5 bases). The CDR3 extends over 13 amino acids. Looked up from germline, CDR1 is KGHSH and CDR2 is LQKENI. Trimming removed 2 bases at V and 5 bases at J, with 9 bases between. In DNA, the CDR3 is TGTGCCAGCTCACCAAATTGGGGGACTGAAGCTTTCTTT. This codes for CASSPNWGTEAFF.

There are a few counts of this clone. The CDR3 coding sequence is TGTGCCAGCAGCCATCCGGGACCCTACACTGAAGCTTTCTTT. This codes for CASSHPGPYTEAFF. The rearrangement links TRBV11-2 to TRBJ1-1, with a weak D call TRBD1 (5 bases). V was pared by 5 bases and J by 3 bases, with 13 bases between. CDR1 is SGHAT and CDR2 is FQNNGV in the germline V gene. The CDR3 is 14 amino acids.

The chain links TRBV6-5 to TRBJ2-1, with D possibly TRBD1 on 6 matching bases. The CDR3 contains 14 residues. V was pared by 2 bases and J by 8 bases, with 13 bases between. CDR1 MNHEY and CDR2 SVGAGI come from the germline V gene. The CDR3 is CASSYGRGRDEQFF. CDR3 nucleotides: TGTGCCAGCAGTTACGGCAGGGGCAGGGATGAGCAGTTCTTC.

This chain joins TRBV4-2 and TRBJ2-1; TRBD2 agrees at 10 bases. Losses at the gene ends were 1 base for V and 10 bases for J; bases not matched to a gene: 10. CDR3 length: 16 amino acids. Germline CDR1 LGHNA, CDR2 YNFKEQ. The CDR3 protein is CASSQGTSGPSGEQFF. The CDR3 region has the DNA TGTGCCAGCAGCCAAGGGACTAGCGGCCCGTCGGGGGAGCAGTTCTTC.

The chain uses TRBV13 and TRBJ2-5; TRBD2 matches 7 bases. V was pared by 5 bases and J by 1 base, with 7 bases of the junction left unmatched. From germline, CDR1 is PRHDT and CDR2 FYEKMQ (reference sequence). The CDR3 is 15 amino acids. CDR3 sequence (DNA): TGTGCCAGCAGCCTCCATATAGCGGGCCAAGAGACCCAGTACTTC. Translation: CASSLHIAGQETQYF.

This clone was seen a handful of times. The chain employs TRBV19 and TRBJ2-1, with D tentatively TRBD1 (7 bases). V gave up 3 bases and J gave up 4 bases, with 13 bases separating them. Looked up from germline, CDR1 is LNHDA and CDR2 is SQIVND (reference sequence). The length of the CDR3 is 15 residues. The CDR3 protein is CASSMGGQQYNEQFF. The CDR3 bases are TGTGCCAGTAGTATGGGGGGACAGCAATACAATGAGCAGTTCTTC.

This sequence joins TRBV21-1 and TRBJ2-5; the tabulated D call, TRBD2, remains unverified against the DNA. TRBV21-1 represents a pseudogene. The CDR3 contains 16 residues. The CDR3 here is CATPCRGGGTQETQYF. Here the CDR3 DNA reads TGTGCCACCCCTTGTAGGGGCGGGGGGACCCAAGAGACCCAGTACTTC.

The V and J genes are TRBV5-6 and TRBJ2-7; the match to TRBD2 covers 8 bases. The CDR3 is 11 amino acids. Germline CDR1 is SGHDT and CDR2 is YYEEEE. V was clipped by 4 bases and J by 7 bases; unmatched bases: 1. The CDR3: CASSRGGEQYF. The CDR3 region has the DNA TGTGCCAGCAGCCGGGGGGGAGAGCAGTACTTC. Looking up the rest from reference TRBV5-6 and TRBJ2-7 gives the full variable domain: DAGVTQSPTHLIKTRGQQVTLRCSPKSGHDTVSWYQQALGQGPQFIFQYYEEEERQRGNFPDRFSGHQFPNYSSELNVNALLLGDSALYLCASSRGGEQYFGPGTRLTVT.

This chain uses TRBV30 with TRBJ2-3; 8 bases map to TRBD2. Germline V gives CDR1 GTSNPN, CDR2 SVGIG (reference sequence). This CDR3 is built from 13 residues. V was pared by 0 bases and J by 9 bases, with 5 bases of the junction left unmatched. The CDR3, as DNA: TGTGCCTGGAGTGTACGAGGCGGGGGGACGCAGTATTTT. Translating it yields CAWSVRGGGTQYF. Full variable domain (rest looked up from reference TRBV30 and TRBJ2-3): SQTIHQWPATLVQPVGSPLSLECTVEGTSNPNLYWYRQAAGRGLQLLFYSVGIGQISSEVPQNLSASRPQDRQFILSSKKLLLSDSGFYLCAWSVRGGGTQYFGPGTRLTVL.

As to this clone: Different DNA sequences within this sample yield the same CDR3. The chain joins TRBV28 to TRBJ2-7; 8 bases match TRBD1. Germline CDR1 MDHEN, CDR2 SYDVKM. This CDR3 is built from 14 residues. J was trimmed by 2 bases and V by 6 bases; bases with no gene match: 6. The CDR3 loop reads CASSPGQAPYEQYF. As DNA, the CDR3 is TGTGCCAGCAGCCCGGGACAGGCCCCCTACGAGCAGTACTTC.